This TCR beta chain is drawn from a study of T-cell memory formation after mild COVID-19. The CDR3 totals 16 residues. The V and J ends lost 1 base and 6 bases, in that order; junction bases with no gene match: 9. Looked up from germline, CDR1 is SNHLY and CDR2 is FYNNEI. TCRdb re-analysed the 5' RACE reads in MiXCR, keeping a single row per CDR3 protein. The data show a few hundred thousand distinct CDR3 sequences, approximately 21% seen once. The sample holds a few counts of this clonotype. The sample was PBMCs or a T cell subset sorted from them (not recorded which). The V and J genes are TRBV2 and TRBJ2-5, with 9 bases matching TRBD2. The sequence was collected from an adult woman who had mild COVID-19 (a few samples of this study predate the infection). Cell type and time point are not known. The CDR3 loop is CASSEEPLAGLKTQYF. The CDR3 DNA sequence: TGTGCCAGCAGTGAAGAACCGCTAGCGGGGTTGAAGACCCAGTACTTC.